This paragraph reports one T cell receptor beta chain. The antigen is unknown. TCRdb recomputed calls from the reads with MiXCR, one row per CDR3 protein. The sample consists of approximately 140,000 distinct CDR3 sequences, under 30% of them appearing once. This specimen comes from a study of T cell repertoires in cytomegalovirus infection. Turning to the study itself: Based on public TCR beta signatures, there were indications of CMV infection and of a matching HLA type. Study conclusions and caveats: Summed public TCR beta family frequency identified CMV carriers bearing the relevant HLA. Clonotypes of TCR beta that were HLA-C-restricted and CMV-specific dominated the ex vivo response.

Trimming removed 5 bases at V and 3 bases at J, with 9 bases between. Germline loops: CDR1 KGHDR, CDR2 SFDVKD. The CDR3 covers 13 residues. The TCR was taken from a human donor in good health (CMV status not recorded). Some clones in this sample may be carry-over from other donors' samples. The gene calls are TRBV24-1 and TRBJ1-1, with D tentatively TRBD1 (5 bases). The sequenced sample was PBMCs, sequenced either directly or after in vitro stimulation (not recorded which). The CDR3 here is CATSGWGDTEAFF. The CDR3 DNA reads TGTGCCACCAGTGGTTGGGGGGACACTGAAGCTTTCTTT.